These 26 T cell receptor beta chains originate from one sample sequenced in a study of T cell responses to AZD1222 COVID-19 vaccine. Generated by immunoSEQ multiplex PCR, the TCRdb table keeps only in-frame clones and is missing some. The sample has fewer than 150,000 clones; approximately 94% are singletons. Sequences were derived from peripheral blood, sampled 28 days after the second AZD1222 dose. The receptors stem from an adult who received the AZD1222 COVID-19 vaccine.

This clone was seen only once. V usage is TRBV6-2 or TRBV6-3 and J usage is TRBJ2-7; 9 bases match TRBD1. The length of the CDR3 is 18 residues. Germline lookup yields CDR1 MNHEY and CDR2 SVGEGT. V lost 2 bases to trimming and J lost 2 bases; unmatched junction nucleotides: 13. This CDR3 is CASSYDPLGQGTPYEQYF. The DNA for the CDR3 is TGTGCCAGCAGTTACGATCCCTTGGGACAGGGTACGCCCTACGAGCAGTACTTC.

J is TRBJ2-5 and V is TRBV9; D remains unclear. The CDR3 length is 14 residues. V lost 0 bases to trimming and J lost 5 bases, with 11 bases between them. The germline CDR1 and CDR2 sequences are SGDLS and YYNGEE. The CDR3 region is CASSVGGELETQYF. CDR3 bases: TGTGCCAGCAGCGTAGGTGGGGAATTGGAGACCCAGTACTTC.

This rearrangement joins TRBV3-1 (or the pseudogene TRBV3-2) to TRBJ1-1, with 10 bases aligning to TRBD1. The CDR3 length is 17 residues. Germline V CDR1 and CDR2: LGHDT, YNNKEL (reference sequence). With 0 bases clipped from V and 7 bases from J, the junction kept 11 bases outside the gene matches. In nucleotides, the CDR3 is TGTGCCAGCAGCCAAGATCCATGGGACAGGGGTCGGAGTGAAGCTTTCTTT. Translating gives CASSQDPWDRGRSEAFF.

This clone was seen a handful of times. This CDR3 is CASSQGANTGELFF. CDR3 coding DNA: TGTGCCAGCAGCCAAGGAGCTAACACCGGGGAGCTGTTTTTT. The genes are TRBV4-2 and TRBJ2-2, with D uncertain. This CDR3 contains 14 residues. The germline V gene encodes CDR1 LGHNA and CDR2 YNFKEQ. Trimming cost V 1 base and J 2 bases, with 5 bases left between them.

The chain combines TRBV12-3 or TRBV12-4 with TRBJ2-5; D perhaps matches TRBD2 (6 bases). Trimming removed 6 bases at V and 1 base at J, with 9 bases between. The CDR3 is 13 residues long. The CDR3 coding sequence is TGTGCCAGCAGAGGGGACTCCCAAGAGACCCAGTACTTC. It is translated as CASRGDSQETQYF.

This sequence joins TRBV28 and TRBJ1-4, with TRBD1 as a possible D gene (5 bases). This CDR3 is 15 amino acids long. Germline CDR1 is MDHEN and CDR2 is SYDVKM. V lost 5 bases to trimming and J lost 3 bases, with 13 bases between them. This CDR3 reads CASSPPRGANEKLFF. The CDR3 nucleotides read TGTGCCAGCAGTCCCCCTCGGGGGGCTAATGAAAAACTGTTTTTT.

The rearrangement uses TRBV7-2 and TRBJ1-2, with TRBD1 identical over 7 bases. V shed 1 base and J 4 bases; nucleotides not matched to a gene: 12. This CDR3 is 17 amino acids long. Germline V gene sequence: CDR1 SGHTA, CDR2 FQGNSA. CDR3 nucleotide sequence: TGTGCCAGCAGCTTAGTTTTCGGGACAGAAAGAACCTATGGCTACACCTTC. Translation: CASSLVFGTERTYGYTF.

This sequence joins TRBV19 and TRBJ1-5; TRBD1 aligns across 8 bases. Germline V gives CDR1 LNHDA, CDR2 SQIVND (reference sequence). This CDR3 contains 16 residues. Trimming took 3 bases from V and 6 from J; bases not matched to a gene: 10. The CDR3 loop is CASSIPDRGQGQPQHF. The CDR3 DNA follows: TGTGCCAGTAGTATCCCCGACAGGGGCCAGGGTCAGCCCCAGCATTTT.

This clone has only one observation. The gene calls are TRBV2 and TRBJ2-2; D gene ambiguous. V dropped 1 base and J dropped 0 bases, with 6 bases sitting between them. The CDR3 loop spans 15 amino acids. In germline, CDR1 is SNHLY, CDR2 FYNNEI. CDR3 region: CASSEVTSNTGELFF. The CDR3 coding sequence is TGTGCCAGCAGTGAAGTGACTTCGAACACCGGGGAGCTGTTTTTT.

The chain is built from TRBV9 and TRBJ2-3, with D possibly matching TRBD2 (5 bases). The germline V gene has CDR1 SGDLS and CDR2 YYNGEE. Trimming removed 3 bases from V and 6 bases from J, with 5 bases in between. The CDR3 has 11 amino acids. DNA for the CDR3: TGTGCCAGCAGCGGAGGGGATACGCAGTATTTT. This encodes CASSGGDTQYF.

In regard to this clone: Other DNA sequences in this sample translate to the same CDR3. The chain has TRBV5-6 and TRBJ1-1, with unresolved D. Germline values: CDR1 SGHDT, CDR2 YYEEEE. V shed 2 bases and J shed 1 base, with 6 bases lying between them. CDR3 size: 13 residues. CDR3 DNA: TGTGCCAGCAGCTTTGGCGGGAACACTGAAGCTTTCTTT. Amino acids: CASSFGGNTEAFF.

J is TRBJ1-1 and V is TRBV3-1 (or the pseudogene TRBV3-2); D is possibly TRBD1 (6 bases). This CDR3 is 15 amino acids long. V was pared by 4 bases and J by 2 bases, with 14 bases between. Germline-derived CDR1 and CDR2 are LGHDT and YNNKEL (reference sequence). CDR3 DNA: TGTGCCAGCAGCCCCCTATCGGGGGCCAACACTGAAGCTTTCTTT. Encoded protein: CASSPLSGANTEAFF.

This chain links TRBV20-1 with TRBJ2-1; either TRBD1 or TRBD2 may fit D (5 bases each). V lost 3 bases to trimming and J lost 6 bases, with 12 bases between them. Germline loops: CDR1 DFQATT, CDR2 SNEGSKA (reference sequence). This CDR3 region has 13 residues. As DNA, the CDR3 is TGCAGTGCTAGTAAGTGGGACGGCAATGAGCAGTTCTTC. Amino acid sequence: CSASKWDGNEQFF.

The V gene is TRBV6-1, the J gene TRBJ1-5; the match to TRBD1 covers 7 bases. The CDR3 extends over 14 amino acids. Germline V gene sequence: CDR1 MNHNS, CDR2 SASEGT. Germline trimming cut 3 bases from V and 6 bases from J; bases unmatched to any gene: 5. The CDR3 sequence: CASSEGRGSQPQHF. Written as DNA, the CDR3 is TGTGCCAGCAGTGAGGGCAGGGGGAGTCAGCCCCAGCATTTT.

The CDR3 spells CASSAGRDNSPLHF. Here the CDR3 DNA reads TGTGCCAGTAGTGCGGGGCGGGACAATTCACCCCTCCACTTT. This rearrangement joins TRBV19 to TRBJ1-6, with D tentatively TRBD1 (5 bases). V was cut by 5 bases and J by 7 bases, with 12 bases left in between. The germline gives CDR1 LNHDA, CDR2 SQIVND (reference sequence). The CDR3 sequence is 14 residues long.

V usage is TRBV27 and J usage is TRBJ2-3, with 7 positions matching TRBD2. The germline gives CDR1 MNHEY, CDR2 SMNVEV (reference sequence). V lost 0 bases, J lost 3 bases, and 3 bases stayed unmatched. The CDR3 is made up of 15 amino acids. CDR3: CASSLSVGGTDTQYF. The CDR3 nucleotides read TGTGCCAGCAGTTTATCGGTGGGAGGGACAGATACGCAGTATTTT.

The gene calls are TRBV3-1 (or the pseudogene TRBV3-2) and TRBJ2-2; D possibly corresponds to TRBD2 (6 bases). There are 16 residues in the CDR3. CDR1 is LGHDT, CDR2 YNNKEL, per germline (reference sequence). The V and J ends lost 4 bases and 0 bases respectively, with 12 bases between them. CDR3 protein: CASSRGTGANTGELFF. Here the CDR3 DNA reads TGTGCCAGCAGCCGAGGGACTGGGGCGAACACCGGGGAGCTGTTTTTT.

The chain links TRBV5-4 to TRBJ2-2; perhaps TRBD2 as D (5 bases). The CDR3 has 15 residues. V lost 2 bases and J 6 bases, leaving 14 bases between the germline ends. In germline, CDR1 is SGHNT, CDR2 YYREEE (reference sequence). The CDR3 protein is CASSLSGVQAGELFF. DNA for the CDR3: TGTGCCAGCAGCTTATCCGGGGTTCAGGCCGGGGAGCTGTTTTTT. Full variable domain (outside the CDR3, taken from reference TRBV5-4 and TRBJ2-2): ETGVTQSPTHLIKTRGQQVTLRCSSQSGHNTVSWYQQALGQGPQFIFQYYREEENGRGNFPPRFSGLQFPNYSSELNVNALELDDSALYLCASSLSGVQAGELFFGEGSRLTVL.

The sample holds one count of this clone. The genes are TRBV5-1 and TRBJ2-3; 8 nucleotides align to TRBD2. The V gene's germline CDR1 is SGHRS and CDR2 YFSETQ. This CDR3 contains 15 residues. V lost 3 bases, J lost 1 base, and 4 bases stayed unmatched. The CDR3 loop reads CASSSGAGGTDTQYF. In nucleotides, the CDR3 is TGCGCCAGCAGCTCCGGAGCGGGGGGCACAGATACGCAGTATTTT.

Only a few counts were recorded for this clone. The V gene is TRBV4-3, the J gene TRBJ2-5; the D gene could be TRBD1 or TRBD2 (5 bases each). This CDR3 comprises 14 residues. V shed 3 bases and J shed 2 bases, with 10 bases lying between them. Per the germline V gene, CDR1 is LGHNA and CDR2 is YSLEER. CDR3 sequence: CASSQGPGQETQYF. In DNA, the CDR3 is TGCGCCAGCAGCCAGGGACCCGGGCAAGAGACCCAGTACTTC.

The CDR3 loop reads CASQGSYEQYF. The CDR3 DNA follows: TGTGCCAGCCAGGGGTCCTACGAGCAGTACTTC. This chain links TRBV6-5 with TRBJ2-7; a possible D gene is TRBD1 (6 bases). Germline CDR1 reads MNHEY; CDR2 reads SVGAGI. The CDR3 spans 11 residues. V shed 8 bases and J shed 1 base, with 6 bases lying between them.

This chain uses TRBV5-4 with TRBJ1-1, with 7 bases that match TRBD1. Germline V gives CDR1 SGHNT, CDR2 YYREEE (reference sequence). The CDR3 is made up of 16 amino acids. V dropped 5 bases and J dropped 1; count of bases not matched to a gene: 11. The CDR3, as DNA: TGTGCCAGCAGACTGGGACAGATCGGAGGGAACACTGAAGCTTTCTTT. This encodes CASRLGQIGGNTEAFF.

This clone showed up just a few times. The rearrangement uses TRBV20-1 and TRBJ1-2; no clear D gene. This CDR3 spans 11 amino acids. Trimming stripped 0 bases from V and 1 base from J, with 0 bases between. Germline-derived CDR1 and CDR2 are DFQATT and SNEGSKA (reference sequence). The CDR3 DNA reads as TGCAGTGCTAGAGATAACTATGGCTACACCTTC. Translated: CSARDNYGYTF.

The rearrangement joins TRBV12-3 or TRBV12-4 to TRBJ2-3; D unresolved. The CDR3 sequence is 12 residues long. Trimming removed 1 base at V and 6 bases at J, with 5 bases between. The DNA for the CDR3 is TGTGCCAGCAGTTTAGGGGTCGATACGCAGTATTTT. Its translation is CASSLGVDTQYF.

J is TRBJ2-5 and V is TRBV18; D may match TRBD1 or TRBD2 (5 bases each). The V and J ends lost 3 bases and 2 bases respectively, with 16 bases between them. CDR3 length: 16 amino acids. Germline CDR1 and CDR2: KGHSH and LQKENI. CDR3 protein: CASSPLGPGVQETQYF. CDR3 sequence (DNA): TGTGCCAGCTCACCGTTGGGACCCGGGGTACAAGAGACCCAGTACTTC. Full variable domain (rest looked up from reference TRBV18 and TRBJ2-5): NAGVMQNPRHLVRRRGQEARLRCSPMKGHSHVYWYRQLPEEGLKFMVYLQKENIIDESGMPKERFSAEFPKEGPSILRIQQVVRGDSAAYFCASSPLGPGVQETQYFGPGTRLLVL.

CDR3 residues: CASSPGTGGGYGYTF. The CDR3 bases are TGTGCCAGCAGCCCCGGGACAGGGGGAGGTTATGGCTACACCTTC. The J gene is TRBJ1-2, the V gene TRBV6-5; 11 bases are a match to TRBD1. After removal of 6 bases from V and 5 bases from J, the junction contained 8 bases not matched to a gene. There are 15 residues in the CDR3. Germline loops: CDR1 MNHEY, CDR2 SVGAGI.